A single sample is the source of the 32 T cell receptor beta chains below, sequenced in a study of metastatic and nonmetastatic thyroid tumors. No patient received treatment before thyroid surgery. MiXCR re-clonotyped the PCR reads for TCRdb. The sample yields 20,000 to 25,000 clones, approximately 14% seen once. The sample was blood. The source is a female donor with papillary thyroid cancer or a benign thyroid nodule (not recorded which). Some clones in this sample may be carry-over from other donors' samples.

This clone came up many times. The chain uses TRBV12-3 or TRBV12-4 and TRBJ2-7; 8 bases match TRBD1. CDR3 length equals 15 residues. Trimming cost V 6 bases and J 4 bases; bases outside gene matches: 11. This CDR3 reads CASSLTSGTGYEQYF. CDR3 bases: TGTGCCAGCAGCCTTACCTCCGGGACAGGTTACGAGCAGTACTTC.

This clone rates as medium-sized (0.01 to 0.1%). The V gene is TRBV28, the J gene TRBJ1-3; 9 nucleotides line up with TRBD1. The CDR3 has 16 residues. V shed 5 bases and J 3 bases; nucleotides not matched to a gene: 8. In germline, CDR1 is MDHEN, CDR2 SYDVKM. CDR3 bases: TGTGCCAGCAGTGGCGGGACAGGGCATTTTGGAAACACCATATATTTT. Its translation is CASSGGTGHFGNTIYF.

Ten or more counts support this clone. The CDR3: CASSTTHRGGTDTQYF. The CDR3 DNA follows: TGTGCCAGCAGTACTACCCACAGGGGGGGCACAGATACGCAGTATTTT. The chain employs TRBV6-1 and TRBJ2-3, with 8 bases aligning to TRBD1. Germline assignment: CDR1 MNHNS and CDR2 SASEGT. V lost 5 bases to trimming and J lost 1 base; unmatched junction nucleotides: 8. The CDR3 length is 16 residues.

This clone was detected many times. This chain uses TRBV16 with TRBJ2-7, with 9 nucleotides matching TRBD1. J gave up 2 bases and V 7 bases, and 9 bases lay outside the gene matches. Germline V gene data show CDR1 as KGHSY and CDR2 as FQNENV. The CDR3 has 15 amino acids. Here the CDR3 DNA reads TGTGCCAGCAAGACAGGACAGGGGTTCCCCTACGAGCAGTACTTC. Protein: CASKTGQGFPYEQYF.

At least ten counts were recorded for this clone. This rearrangement joins TRBV4-1 to TRBJ2-1; TRBD2 aligns across 8 bases. The CDR3 length is 16 residues. The junction had 6 bases not matched to a gene; V was cut back by 2 bases and J by 3 bases. The germline V gene has CDR1 MGHRA and CDR2 YSYEKL. CDR3: CASSQSGAGGYNEQFF. CDR3 DNA: TGCGCCAGCAGCCAAAGCGGGGCGGGGGGCTACAATGAGCAGTTCTTC.

By share, this clone ranks as medium-sized. The same CDR3 is also encoded by other DNA sequences in this sample. This chain connects TRBV19 to TRBJ1-2; no firm D call. This CDR3 comprises 13 residues. V dropped 5 bases and J dropped 6 bases, with 13 bases sitting between them. Looked up from germline, CDR1 is LNHDA and CDR2 is SQIVND (reference sequence). DNA for the CDR3: TGTGCCAGTAGTCAGTCCGTAGCCCATGGCTACACCTTC. Residues: CASSQSVAHGYTF.

This clone was counted ten times or more. This sample includes further DNA sequences coding for the same CDR3. The rearrangement links TRBV28 to TRBJ2-3, with D possibly TRBD2 on 5 matching bases. The germline V gene encodes CDR1 MDHEN and CDR2 SYDVKM. This CDR3 region has 13 residues. V was shortened by 8 bases and J by 5 bases, with 14 bases between the two germline ends. The chain's CDR3 is CASEDSSGDTQYF. CDR3 sequence (DNA): TGTGCCAGCGAGGACTCGAGCGGAGATACGCAGTATTTT. The whole variable domain, remainder taken from reference TRBV28 and TRBJ2-3, is DVKVTQSSRYLVKRTGEKVFLECVQDMDHENMFWYRQDPGLGLRLIYFSYDVKMKEKGDIPEGYSVSREKKERFSLILESASTNQTSMYLCASEDSSGDTQYFGPGTRLTVL.

This clone was observed at least ten times. V and J are TRBV9 and TRBJ1-6, with D possibly being TRBD1 (5 bases). V was shortened by 0 bases and J by 10 bases, with 14 bases between the two germline ends. Germline CDR1 SGDLS, CDR2 YYNGEE. The CDR3 spans 15 residues. DNA for the CDR3: TGTGCCAGCAGCGTAGGTTGGGGCTGGGGCTCACCCCTCCACTTT. It encodes CASSVGWGWGSPLHF. The variable domain in full, with the rest retrieved from reference TRBV9 and TRBJ1-6, is DSGVTQTPKHLITATGQRVTLRCSPRSGDLSVYWYQQSLDQGLQFLIQYYNGEERAKGNILERFSAQQFPDLHSELNLSSLELGDSALYFCASSVGWGWGSPLHFGNGTRLTVT.

This clone was detected ten times or more. CDR3 sequence: CASHSSGRGTDTQYF. DNA for the CDR3: TGTGCCAGCCATTCTAGCGGGAGGGGCACAGATACGCAGTATTTT. This chain connects TRBV11-1 to TRBJ2-3; 12 nucleotides match TRBD2. This CDR3 has 15 residues. Germline V CDR1 and CDR2: SGHAT, FQDESV (reference sequence). The V segment lost 8 bases and the J segment 1 base; nucleotides outside the gene matches: 4.

In its sample, this clone ranks as medium-sized. The rearrangement links TRBV6-1 to TRBJ1-6; a possible D gene is TRBD1 (6 bases). V was cut by 6 bases and J by 9 bases, with 18 bases left in between. CDR3 length: 15 amino acids. The V gene's germline CDR1 is MNHNS and CDR2 SASEGT. The CDR3 loop is CASRTLDSPTSPLHF. DNA for the CDR3: TGTGCCAGCAGGACCCTGGACAGTCCCACTTCACCCCTCCACTTT.

The chain is built from TRBV5-1 and TRBJ1-5; no definite D call. Germline loops: CDR1 SGHRS, CDR2 YFSETQ. V was trimmed by 2 bases and J by 1 base, leaving 10 bases between them. CDR3 length: 15 residues. The CDR3 reads CASSFRPGSNQPQHF. CDR3 sequence (DNA): TGCGCCAGCAGCTTTCGCCCGGGGAGCAATCAGCCCCAGCATTTT.

In its sample, this clone was seen many times. The gene calls are TRBV5-1 and TRBJ2-3; TRBD2 might be the D (6 bases). The V gene lost 4 bases and the J gene lost 1 base, with 10 bases spanning the gap. This CDR3 region has 14 residues. Germline loops: CDR1 SGHRS, CDR2 YFSETQ. In DNA form, the CDR3 reads TGCGCCAGCAGCGGAGGGTTTGGCACAGATACGCAGTATTTT. Its translation is CASSGGFGTDTQYF.

This clone has ten or more counts. The chain has TRBV7-8 and TRBJ2-1; 7 bases are a match to TRBD2. After removal of 1 base from V and 9 bases from J, the junction contained 6 bases not matched to a gene. This CDR3 is built from 14 residues. Germline values: CDR1 SGHVS, CDR2 FQNEAQ. CDR3 sequence (DNA): TGTGCCAGCAGCTTAGGCGGGAGTCAGGGTGAGCAGTTCTTC. It yields the protein CASSLGGSQGEQFF.

There are many counts of this clone. The chain links TRBV4-3 to TRBJ1-4; no clear D gene. This CDR3 has 15 residues. The germline CDR1 and CDR2 sequences are LGHNA and YSLEER. Trimming left V 0 bases short and J 8 bases short, with 13 bases between. CDR3 loop: CASSQDHGRREKLFF. The CDR3 region has the DNA TGCGCCAGCAGCCAAGATCATGGGCGGAGGGAAAAACTGTTTTTT.

This clone was recorded many times. The chain combines TRBV9 with TRBJ2-1; 9 bases fit TRBD2. Trimming cost V 4 bases and J 8 bases; bases outside gene matches: 13. Germline lookup yields CDR1 SGDLS and CDR2 YYNGEE. CDR3 size: 16 residues. As DNA, the CDR3 is TGTGCCAGCAGCCTTAGTGGCGGGGGGGCCGTGGATGAGCAGTTCTTC. This gives the protein CASSLSGGGAVDEQFF.

This clone was detected many times. V gene TRBV15 combines with J gene TRBJ2-3, with 7 bases that match TRBD1. The CDR3 has 15 amino acids. The V gene end was trimmed by 0 bases and the J gene end by 6 bases; junction bases not matched to a gene: 6. CDR1 and CDR2 from the germline V gene are LNHNV and YYDKDF (reference sequence). CDR3 residues: CATSRERTGSDTQYF. Written as DNA, the CDR3 is TGTGCCACCAGCAGAGAAAGGACAGGCAGCGATACGCAGTATTTT.

This clone was counted ten times or more. This sample includes further DNA sequences coding for the same CDR3. The chain couples TRBV30 to TRBJ1-2, with a possible D match to TRBD1 (6 bases). This CDR3 comprises 12 residues. V lost 3 bases to trimming and J lost 2 bases, with 7 bases between them. Per the germline V gene, CDR1 is GTSNPN and CDR2 is SVGIG (reference sequence). The CDR3 DNA sequence: TGTGCCTGGAGCCAGGGGAACTATGGCTACACCTTC. Its protein is CAWSQGNYGYTF.

The chain recombines TRBV3-1 with TRBJ2-7; D is ambiguous. Trimming shortened V by 1 base and J by 0 bases, and 7 bases separated the two germline ends. Looked up from germline, CDR1 is LGHDT and CDR2 is YNNKEL (reference sequence). The CDR3 spans 14 residues. CDR3 sequence (DNA): TGTGCCAGCAGCCAAGGTTGGGGCTCCTACGAGCAGTACTTC. Amino acids: CASSQGWGSYEQYF.

This clone was recorded many times. The CDR3 nucleotides read TGTGCCAGCAGCCCAGAGAGCTCCTATAATTCACCCCTCCACTTT. This gives the protein CASSPESSYNSPLHF. This chain links TRBV7-2 with TRBJ1-6; D not certain. Germline V gives CDR1 SGHTA, CDR2 FQGNSA. V lost 5 bases and J 0 bases, leaving 8 bases between the germline ends. The CDR3 runs 15 residues.

Note on this clone: The same CDR3 is also encoded by other DNA sequences in this sample. The CDR3 sequence: CASSWGGGETQYF. Written as DNA, the CDR3 is TGTGCCAGCAGTTGGGGGGGTGGGGAGACCCAGTACTTC. V gene TRBV27 combines with J gene TRBJ2-5, with 7 positions matching TRBD2. The CDR3 is made up of 13 amino acids. Per germline, CDR1 MNHEY and CDR2 SMNVEV (reference sequence). Trimming cost V 4 bases and J 5 bases; bases outside gene matches: 4.

The chain is built from TRBV5-6 and TRBJ1-1, with a possible D match to TRBD1 (6 bases). The V end lost 4 bases, the J end lost 4 bases, and 11 bases lay between the germline ends. This CDR3 comprises 13 residues. Germline V gene data show CDR1 as SGHDT and CDR2 as YYEEEE. The CDR3 DNA reads TGTGCCAGCAGCCGGACAGAGGCCACTGAAGCTTTCTTT. The encoded protein is CASSRTEATEAFF.

This clone was counted many times. The same CDR3 also results from other DNA sequences found in this sample. This rearrangement joins TRBV5-1 to TRBJ2-6; no firm D call. V lost 1 base, J lost 0 bases, and 14 bases lay in between. Germline assignment: CDR1 SGHRS and CDR2 YFSETQ. This CDR3 has 18 residues. The CDR3 region has the DNA TGCGCCAGCAGCTTGTGGGCAGGTACTGACTCTGGGGCCAACGTCCTGACTTTC. Protein: CASSLWAGTDSGANVLTF. The entire variable domain, with the rest obtained from reference TRBV5-1 and TRBJ2-6, is as follows: KAGVTQTPRYLIKTRGQQVTLSCSPISGHRSVSWYQQTPGQGLQFLFEYFSETQRNKGNFPGRFSGRQFSNSRSEMNVSTLELGDSALYLCASSLWAGTDSGANVLTFGAGSRLTVL.

This clone has a handful of counts. V and J are TRBV6-1 and TRBJ1-2; D is ambiguous. V dropped 6 bases and J dropped 5 bases, with 22 bases sitting between them. The CDR3 extends over 16 amino acids. Germline V gene data show CDR1 as MNHNS and CDR2 as SASEGT. The CDR3 sequence: CASSPPEALGSYGYTF. The CDR3 coding sequence is TGTGCCAGCAGCCCCCCCGAGGCCCTAGGTAGTTATGGCTACACCTTC.

This clone was observed many times. The rearrangement links TRBV20-1 to TRBJ1-2; no definite D call. Trimming cost V 4 bases and J 5 bases, with 11 bases left between them. Germline V gene data show CDR1 as DFQATT and CDR2 as SNEGSKA (reference sequence). The CDR3 has 12 residues. CDR3 sequence (DNA): TGCAGTGCTACAGACACCGGATATGGCTACACCTTC. Translated: CSATDTGYGYTF.

This clone is deemed medium-sized (0.01 to 0.1%). CDR3 DNA sequence: TGTGCCAGCAGTTACAAGCCACGGACAGGCAGGAACACCATATATTTT. Translation: CASSYKPRTGRNTIYF. The chain links TRBV6-5 to TRBJ1-3, with 7 bases fitting TRBD1. The J segment lost 7 bases and the V segment lost 2 bases, leaving 11 bases of the junction unmatched. The CDR3 sequence is 16 residues long. In germline, CDR1 is MNHEY, CDR2 SVGAGI.

This clone was seen ten or more times. This chain links TRBV7-8 with TRBJ2-7; D possibly uses TRBD1 or TRBD2 (5 bases each). This CDR3 is 14 amino acids long. V was shortened by 3 bases and J by 2 bases, with 11 bases between the two germline ends. Germline CDR1 SGHVS, CDR2 FQNEAQ. The CDR3: CASSFRVGTYEQYF. The CDR3 coding sequence is TGTGCCAGCAGCTTCAGGGTCGGGACCTACGAGCAGTACTTC.

V gene TRBV20-1 combines with J gene TRBJ2-1; 7 bases line up with TRBD2. CDR3 length: 15 residues. V lost 2 bases, J lost 5 bases, and 9 bases stayed unmatched. Germline CDR1 DFQATT, CDR2 SNEGSKA (reference sequence). This chain's CDR3 is CSARRREGLHNEQFF. The CDR3 DNA reads as TGCAGTGCTAGAAGGAGGGAGGGCCTTCACAATGAGCAGTTCTTC.

This clone came up many times. The V and J genes are TRBV15 and TRBJ2-2; D is ambiguous. V was cut by 2 bases and J by 2 bases, with 9 bases left in between. The length of the CDR3 is 15 residues. Looked up from germline, CDR1 is LNHNV and CDR2 is YYDKDF (reference sequence). The CDR3 loop reads CATSRTRRNTGELFF. CDR3 DNA: TGTGCCACCAGCAGAACCAGGCGTAACACCGGGGAGCTGTTTTTT.

This clone has a count of ten or more. DNA for the CDR3: TGTGCCAGCAGGGCACCCTATAGACAGGGGAGGGAAAAACTGTTTTTT. Translation: CASRAPYRQGREKLFF. The chain combines TRBV25-1 with TRBJ1-4, with 8 nucleotides matching TRBD1. This CDR3 spans 16 amino acids. J gave up 8 bases and V 6 bases, and 14 bases lay outside the gene matches. The germline CDR1 and CDR2 sequences are MGHDK and SYGVNS. The full variable domain, completed using reference TRBV25-1 and TRBJ1-4, is EADIYQTPRYLVIGTGKKITLECSQTMGHDKMYWYQQDPGMELHLIHYSYGVNSTEKGDLSSESTVSRIRTEHFPLTLESARPSHTSQYLCASRAPYRQGREKLFFGSGTQLSVL.

V and J are TRBV5-1 and TRBJ1-2, with 8 bases identical to TRBD1. Trimming at V came to 4 bases and at J to 2 bases, leaving 4 bases not matched to a gene. Germline-derived CDR1 and CDR2 are SGHRS and YFSETQ. CDR3 size: 14 residues. DNA of the CDR3: TGCGCCAGCAGCCAACAGGGGGGGAACTATGGCTACACCTTC. Its translation is CASSQQGGNYGYTF. Complete variable domain (other parts from reference TRBV5-1 and TRBJ1-2): KAGVTQTPRYLIKTRGQQVTLSCSPISGHRSVSWYQQTPGQGLQFLFEYFSETQRNKGNFPGRFSGRQFSNSRSEMNVSTLELGDSALYLCASSQQGGNYGYTFGSGTRLTVV.

This clone was picked up many times. CDR3 protein: CASSLMTGGGNTIYF. The CDR3 DNA follows: TGTGCCAGCAGCCTAATGACAGGGGGTGGAAACACCATATATTTT. This chain joins TRBV12-3 or TRBV12-4 and TRBJ1-3; TRBD1 matches at 9 bases. V shed 6 bases, J shed 3 bases, and the junction held 6 bases outside the gene matches. The length of the CDR3 is 15 residues.

The sample holds many counts of this clone. The rearrangement joins TRBV7-9 to TRBJ2-7; no firm D call. Deletions cut 1 base from V and 2 bases from J, with 9 bases between. The germline V gene has CDR1 SEHNR and CDR2 FQNEAQ (reference sequence). The CDR3 loop spans 14 amino acids. For the CDR3, the DNA is TGTGCCAGCAGCTTAGGGACGGTGGCCTACGAGCAGTACTTC. Translation gives CASSLGTVAYEQYF.